This T cell receptor (beta chain) was found in a study of T cell responses to AZD1222 COVID-19 vaccine. Notes on the study in general: Two AZD1222 administrations were followed by greater Spike-specific TCR breadth and depth. CD4 TCRs linked to vaccination spanned spike, dominating at 160-218 and 743-854. Seropositivity was recorded at baseline in only a handful of AZD1222 recipients. Of spike-specific TCRs, nearly half reportedly target regions left unmutated in variants.

The CDR3 length is 15 residues. Trimming removed 0 bases at V and 8 bases at J, with 16 bases between. In the case of this clone: Its specificity is unknown.

The data were produced by immunoSEQ multiplex PCR, yet TCRdb's version contains in-frame clones alone and is incomplete. Of around 130,000 clones detected, roughly 92% appear once; the ten largest clones hold approximately 5.4%. This TCR was sampled from an adult in good health. The material was peripheral blood, obtained on day 0 of AZD1222 vaccination. The V and J genes are TRBV23-1 and TRBJ1-2, with D possibly TRBD1 on 6 matching bases. TRBV23-1 is annotated as an ORF whose role is uncertain. The CDR3 is CASSQSKGGAAGYTF. In DNA, the CDR3 is TGCGCCAGCAGTCAATCGAAGGGGGGGGCTGCGGGCTACACCTTC.